These 19 T cell receptor beta chains came from one sample sequenced in a study of cytomegalovirus exposure and HLA in healthy donors. The PCR employed 60 Vbeta primers together with 13 Jbeta primers. TCRdb's copy holds only in-frame clones and misses some; the assay was immunoSEQ multiplex PCR. The sample lists around 150,000 clones, approximately 80% occurring once. The sample taken for sequencing was PBMCs. The receptors shown here come from a woman aged 45-65 years in good health and CMV-seronegative.

This rearrangement joins TRBV4-3 to TRBJ1-5, with D maybe TRBD1 (5 bases). The V end was cut by 4 bases, the J end by 1 base, with 8 bases between. Germline CDR1 reads LGHNA; CDR2 reads YSLEER. The CDR3 length is 14 residues. The CDR3 DNA sequence: TGCGCCAGCAGCCCGGGACTCAGCAATCAGCCCCAGCATTTT. Protein sequence: CASSPGLSNQPQHF.

The chain links TRBV5-4 to TRBJ2-7; a possible D gene is TRBD1 (8 bases). The ends were cut back, 4 bases at V and 4 bases at J, with 21 bases in the middle. The CDR3 covers 16 residues. Looked up from germline, CDR1 is SGHNT and CDR2 is YYREEE (reference sequence). This chain's CDR3 is CASSGGDRRVSYEQYF. The CDR3 coding sequence is TGTGCCAGCAGCGGGGGGGACAGGAGGGTTTCATACGAGCAGTACTTC. The full variable domain, its missing parts supplied by reference TRBV5-4 and TRBJ2-7, is ETGVTQSPTHLIKTRGQQVTLRCSSQSGHNTVSWYQQALGQGPQFIFQYYREEENGRGNFPPRFSGLQFPNYSSELNVNALELDDSALYLCASSGGDRRVSYEQYFGPGTRLTVT.

The table lists this clone with a count of one. The genes are TRBV5-5 and TRBJ2-7; no reliable D call. Germline V lookup: CDR1 SGHKS, CDR2 YYEKEE (reference sequence). The CDR3 length is 12 residues. The V end lost 1 base, the J end lost 5 bases, and 7 bases lay between the germline ends. CDR3 nucleotides: TGTGCCAGCAGCTTGAAGAGTCACGAGCAGTACTTC. Translation: CASSLKSHEQYF.

This clone has just a few counts. V and J are TRBV5-1 and TRBJ2-2, with D possibly matching TRBD2 (5 bases). Trimming left V 0 bases short and J 4 bases short, with 10 bases between. The CDR3 is 15 amino acids. Germline CDR1 reads SGHRS; CDR2 reads YFSETQ. CDR3 sequence: CASSLGPGGTGELFF. In nucleotides, the CDR3 is TGCGCCAGCAGCTTGGGCCCAGGAGGCACCGGGGAGCTGTTTTTT.

This clone came up a few times. Here the CDR3 DNA reads TGTGCCAGCAGCCCGGGACAGAGTATGAACACTGAAGCTTTCTTT. This encodes CASSPGQSMNTEAFF. This rearrangement joins TRBV5-4 to TRBJ1-1; 7 bases match TRBD1. CDR1 SGHNT and CDR2 YYREEE come from the germline V gene (reference sequence). This CDR3 has 15 residues. V lost 4 bases, J lost 0 bases, and 6 bases stayed unmatched.

The chain is built from TRBV2 and TRBJ1-1; D gene unclear. This CDR3 region has 12 residues. Trimming removed 4 bases at V and 6 bases at J, with 9 bases between. CDR1 and CDR2 (germline): SNHLY, FYNNEI. This chain's CDR3 is CASSVVGSEAFF. The CDR3 DNA sequence: TGTGCCAGCAGTGTTGTGGGCTCTGAAGCTTTCTTT. Complete variable domain (other parts from reference TRBV2 and TRBJ1-1): EPEVTQTPSHQVTQMGQEVILRCVPISNHLYFYWYRQILGQKVEFLVSFYNNEISEKSEIFDDQFSVERPDGSNFTLKIRSTKLEDSAMYFCASSVVGSEAFFGQGTRLTVV.

The genes are TRBV14 and TRBJ1-1, with D possibly matching TRBD1 (6 bases). This CDR3 has 13 residues. V dropped 4 bases and J dropped 7 bases, with 13 bases sitting between them. Germline lookup yields CDR1 SGHDN and CDR2 FVKESK. CDR3 amino acids: CASSRTVGLEAFF. For the CDR3, the DNA is TGTGCCAGCAGCCGGACAGTAGGGCTTGAAGCTTTCTTT.

The chain combines TRBV7-2 with TRBJ2-6, with D unclear. CDR1 and CDR2 (germline): SGHTA, FQGNSA. Deletions cut 4 bases from V and 4 bases from J, with 11 bases between. This CDR3 spans 15 amino acids. CDR3 in amino acids: CASSSGWAGANVLTF. Here the CDR3 DNA reads TGTGCCAGCAGCTCCGGTTGGGCCGGGGCCAACGTCCTGACTTTC.

The chain uses TRBV2 and TRBJ1-2; D uncertain. V lost 6 bases and J lost 8, with 19 bases in between. CDR1 and CDR2 (germline): SNHLY, FYNNEI. This CDR3 comprises 14 residues. In nucleotides, the CDR3 is TGTGCCAGCAGGCCCGGACTATACAATGGGGGCTACACCTTC. The encoded protein is CASRPGLYNGGYTF.

This rearrangement joins TRBV7-8 to TRBJ2-7; 9 nucleotides agree with TRBD1. The CDR3 totals 16 residues. Trimming took 4 bases from V and 3 from J; bases not matched to a gene: 10. Per germline, CDR1 SGHVS and CDR2 FQNEAQ. The CDR3 reads CASSSTGGTIVYEQYF. DNA of the CDR3: TGTGCCAGCAGCTCGACAGGGGGGACGATAGTCTACGAGCAGTACTTC.

This clone appeared a few times. The chain employs TRBV2 and TRBJ2-5; possibly TRBD2 for D (6 bases). V shed 7 bases and J shed 0 bases, with 12 bases lying between them. CDR3 length: 14 amino acids. Germline values: CDR1 SNHLY, CDR2 FYNNEI. The CDR3 reads CASIGGAYQETQYF. The DNA for the CDR3 is TGTGCCAGCATTGGCGGGGCGTACCAAGAGACCCAGTACTTC.

The chain couples TRBV5-4 to TRBJ1-1, with a weak D call TRBD1 (5 bases). V lost 3 bases and J lost 9, with 12 bases in between. CDR1 and CDR2 (germline): SGHNT, YYREEE (reference sequence). There are 12 residues in the CDR3. The CDR3, as DNA: TGTGCCAGCAGCTGGGGGGTGGGGAAAGCTTTCTTT. As protein: CASSWGVGKAFF.

The chain has TRBV5-1 and TRBJ1-2, with D possibly TRBD1 on 6 matching bases. Trimming took 0 bases from V and 4 from J, leaving 16 bases between them. This CDR3 has 16 amino acids. CDR1 and CDR2 from the germline V gene are SGHRS and YFSETQ. The CDR3 DNA follows: TGCGCCAGCAGCTTGGGGGACAATGACAGGCCCTATGGCTACACCTTC. It specifies CASSLGDNDRPYGYTF.

The chain uses TRBV18 and TRBJ2-7, with 10 bases identical to TRBD1. This CDR3 region has 16 residues. From germline, CDR1 is KGHSH and CDR2 LQKENI. V dropped 0 bases and J dropped 1; count of bases not matched to a gene: 3. The CDR3 region is CASSPPGTGASYEQYF. CDR3 bases: TGTGCCAGCTCACCACCGGGGACAGGGGCGTCCTACGAGCAGTACTTC.

This chain links TRBV9 with TRBJ2-5; D is possibly TRBD2 (5 bases). Germline V lookup: CDR1 SGDLS, CDR2 YYNGEE. This CDR3 is built from 15 residues. Trimming took off 3 bases at V and 1 base at J, with 13 bases between the two ends. The DNA of the CDR3 is TGTGCCAGCAGCGGAGTCGGGCGGGCCCAAGAGACCCAGTACTTC. Its translation is CASSGVGRAQETQYF.

In this sample, this clone turned up once. J is TRBJ2-5 and V is TRBV27, with D perhaps TRBD2 (7 bases). With 3 bases removed from V and 5 bases from J, the gap between germline ends came to 19 bases. Germline loops: CDR1 MNHEY, CDR2 SMNVEV (reference sequence). The CDR3 has 16 residues. The CDR3 spells CASSFLGGGPGETQYF. The CDR3 DNA is TGTGCCAGCAGTTTCCTAGGGGGGGGGCCCGGGGAGACCCAGTACTTC.

This clone came up once. CDR3 region: CASSSSGRETDTQYF. The CDR3 region has the DNA TGTGCCAGCAGCTCTAGCGGGAGGGAAACAGATACGCAGTATTTT. This chain joins TRBV5-4 and TRBJ2-3, with 12 bases fitting TRBD2. The CDR3 runs to 15 residues. CDR1 and CDR2 from the germline V gene are SGHNT and YYREEE (reference sequence). J was trimmed by 3 bases and V by 3 bases; bases with no gene match: 2. The full variable domain, with the rest looked up from reference TRBV5-4 and TRBJ2-3, is ETGVTQSPTHLIKTRGQQVTLRCSSQSGHNTVSWYQQALGQGPQFIFQYYREEENGRGNFPPRFSGLQFPNYSSELNVNALELDDSALYLCASSSSGRETDTQYFGPGTRLTVL.

J is TRBJ1-2 and V is TRBV25-1; D perhaps matches TRBD1 (5 bases). Looked up from germline, CDR1 is MGHDK and CDR2 is SYGVNS. Trimming shortened V by 5 bases and J by 4 bases, and 11 bases separated the two germline ends. The CDR3 runs to 13 residues. The CDR3 bases are TGTGCCAGCAGTCTTACAGGAACCTATGGCTACACCTTC. It encodes CASSLTGTYGYTF.

The chain combines TRBV9 with TRBJ2-1; the D gene is possibly TRBD2 (7 bases). CDR3 size: 15 residues. Germline CDR1 SGDLS, CDR2 YYNGEE. Trimming left V 0 bases short and J 9 bases short, with 16 bases between. The CDR3 nucleotides are TGTGCCAGCAGCGTAGTCGCTGGGGGGGCCTCTGAGCAGTTCTTC. It is translated as CASSVVAGGASEQFF.